The 8 T cell receptor beta chains presented below share a single source sample, sequenced in a study of T cell responses to AZD1222 COVID-19 vaccine. Clones were read by immunoSEQ multiplex PCR, and TCRdb kept only the in-frame ones, dropping some. Of about 130,000 clones detected, 85% to 95% appear once; the ten largest clones hold 6.5% to 8%. This specimen consisted of peripheral blood, obtained 28 days after the second AZD1222 dose. These TCRs come from an adult who received the AZD1222 COVID-19 vaccine.

This clone was observed a single time. V and J are TRBV2 and TRBJ2-5, with D uncertain. The CDR3 loop spans 13 amino acids. The germline CDR1 and CDR2 sequences are SNHLY and FYNNEI. V was clipped by 6 bases and J by 2 bases, with 10 bases between them. CDR3 in amino acids: CASRGRFQETQYF. The DNA for the CDR3 is TGTGCCAGCAGGGGTCGGTTTCAAGAGACCCAGTACTTC.

The chain has TRBV7-3 and TRBJ2-1; TRBD1 is a possible D gene (7 bases). Germline V gene sequence: CDR1 SGHTA, CDR2 FQGTGA. The CDR3 is 17 amino acids. V was shortened by 2 bases and J by 8 bases, with 22 bases between the two germline ends. DNA of the CDR3: TGTGCCAGCAGCTTAGTCCCCGGCGGGGCGCAGGGGGATGAGCAGTTCTTC. Encoded protein: CASSLVPGGAQGDEQFF.

V usage is TRBV6-1 and J usage is TRBJ1-2, with D perhaps TRBD1 (6 bases). Trimming removed 3 bases from V and 6 bases from J, with 11 bases in between. Germline-derived CDR1 and CDR2 are MNHNS and SASEGT. This CDR3 spans 13 amino acids. The CDR3 loop is CASSESDRDGYTF. Here the CDR3 DNA reads TGTGCCAGCAGTGAGTCGGACAGAGATGGCTACACCTTC.

The chain links TRBV6-5 to TRBJ2-3; 9 bases align to TRBD2. The V and J ends lost 2 bases and 4 bases, in that order; junction bases with no gene match: 7. This CDR3 contains 16 residues. Germline CDR1 and CDR2: MNHEY and SVGAGI. The CDR3 DNA reads TGTGCCAGCAGTTACGGTAATAGCGGGGGTCCAGATACGCAGTATTTT. Its protein product is CASSYGNSGGPDTQYF.

The gene calls are TRBV6-5 and TRBJ1-5; D is undetermined. The ends were cut back, 4 bases at V and 9 bases at J, with 19 bases in the middle. Germline V gene sequence: CDR1 MNHEY, CDR2 SVGAGI. This CDR3 region has 15 residues. In DNA, the CDR3 is TGTGCCAGCAGTTCCTCCCGCCTGTTAGGTCGGCCCCAGCATTTT. Protein: CASSSSRLLGRPQHF.

The chain recombines TRBV27 with TRBJ1-1, with 8 positions matching TRBD1. Germline CDR1 and CDR2: MNHEY and SMNVEV (reference sequence). This CDR3 is 15 amino acids long. Germline trimming cut 1 base from V and 1 base from J; bases unmatched to any gene: 2. DNA of the CDR3: TGTGCCAGCAGTTTATTCGGGACAGGGAACACTGAAGCTTTCTTT. Protein product: CASSLFGTGNTEAFF.

This chain connects TRBV5-4 to TRBJ2-3; 7 bases are shared with TRBD2. From germline, CDR1 is SGHNT and CDR2 YYREEE (reference sequence). CDR3 size: 14 residues. Trimming removed 0 bases from V and 6 bases from J; junction bases left unmatched: 4. The CDR3 DNA sequence: TGTGCCAGCAGCTTGGCGGGGGGTGGGGATACGCAGTATTTT. Translated, it gives CASSLAGGGDTQYF.

The V call is TRBV11-2, the J call TRBJ2-3; 8 bases agree with TRBD2. Per germline, CDR1 SGHAT and CDR2 FQNNGV. The CDR3 length is 16 residues. J lost 4 bases, V lost 1 base, and 7 bases had no gene match. CDR3 amino acids: CASSLGAGGRADTQYF. The CDR3 region has the DNA TGTGCCAGCAGCTTAGGGGCGGGGGGCCGTGCAGATACGCAGTATTTT.